This entry is about one TCR beta chain. No cognate antigen has been identified for it. The input lacks base qualities; no much larger clone sits a single base away. The donors were included in the validation cohort of over a hundred subjects, a group kept apart from the roughly 690-subject first cohort. Taken from cysteine to phenylalanine, the CDR3 has 14 residues. CDR3 DNA is the only sequence kept; it has 42 bases, read in frame from the first base. For this chain, trimming is 1 base at the V end and 2 bases at the J end, and the number of junction bases without a gene match is 3. CDR1 SGDLS and CDR2 YYNGEE are derived from the germline V gene. The library was generated by the immunoSEQ multiplex PCR assay. The study's own analysis went as follows. A statistical classification framework was built for diagnosing cytomegalovirus status from the catalog of TCR beta chain sequences. TCRdb limited this immuneACCESS table to in-frame rearrangements with V and J called. A share of clones is missing; checked studies link under half to unresolved V genes, and the rest is unexplained. V and J calls and clone size are as listed in that table; D and trimming were resolved from the DNA. In all, the sample holds around 120,000 clones, and 85% to 90% of those were seen once. The ten largest make up around 1.9% of the sample.

The data belong to a study of cytomegalovirus exposure and HLA in healthy donors (dated by TCRdb to 2015 to 2018). About the study as a whole: A later analysis indicated that the 100 to 150 validation repertoires were generated on the platform also employed for the 700 or so repertoires of the first cohort. The aim of the study was to test whether cataloging public T cell receptors could identify signatures of past pathogen exposure. Besides the first cohort of approximately 710 subjects, a separate validation cohort made up of over 100 different subjects was used. The study combined high-throughput TCR immunosequencing, statistical association of individual TCRs with disease status, and machine learning to predict cytomegalovirus infection status. Points the paper makes about the study in general: Most TCR sequences were seen in very few donors, while some public TCRs were found in many individuals. The authors suggested that the approach could potentially be generalized to other disease states and immunological phenotypes. A later analysis had no HLA typing for the validation cohort, so co-occurrence there was scored across all 130 or so repertoires. In vitro tests confirmed that three of the cytomegalovirus-associated TCR beta chains recognize cytomegalovirus antigens. In both the original and validation cohorts, the classifier was reported to diagnose cytomegalovirus status with high specificity and sensitivity. A later analysis found that TCRs clustered in the first cohort also tended to co-occur in the 120 validation repertoires, with 94% of cluster scores above 0. The study listed 150 to 200 TCR beta chains as associated with cytomegalovirus.

This clonotype was obtained from a woman under 30 in good health and CMV-seronegative. Sample: PBMCs. The rearrangement joined TRBV9 to TRBJ2-7, with TRBD2 matching 7 junction bases. At the DNA level, the sequence is TGTGCCAGCAGCGTATCGAGCGGGACCTACGAGCAGTACTTC. Its amino acids are CASSVSSGTYEQYF.